The present TCR beta chain was sequenced within a study of blood T cell repertoires in COVID-19. Overall study: Spain, Italy and the United States supplied samples that represented acute and convalescent COVID-19. The cDNA or gDNA used as material had been derived from T cells, B-cell-depleted T cells, or PBMCs.

There are 15 residues in the CDR3. The V and J ends lost 1 base and 8 bases, in that order; junction bases with no gene match: 7. Per germline, CDR1 SGHDT and CDR2 YYEEEE. The study drew participants aged about 18 to 89 years from approximately 23 US areas. Self-reported history from a screening survey and questionnaire set each donor's cohort. The method was immunoSEQ multiplex PCR; TCRdb's version includes in-frame clones alone and lacks a portion of them. This sample has more than 300,000 clones, with 88% found just once. The chain recombines TRBV5-6 with TRBJ2-1; 9 nucleotides align to TRBD2. The sample comprised PBMCs or T cells enriched from blood (not recorded which). The TCR was taken from a woman aged 18-29 years who had recovered from COVID-19. In nucleotides, the CDR3 is TGTGCCAGCAGCTTGTCTGCGGGGGGGCGCCATGAGCAGTTCTTC. Protein product: CASSLSAGGRHEQFF. The whole variable domain, filled in from reference TRBV5-6 and TRBJ2-1, reads DAGVTQSPTHLIKTRGQQVTLRCSPKSGHDTVSWYQQALGQGPQFIFQYYEEEERQRGNFPDRFSGHQFPNYSSELNVNALLLGDSALYLCASSLSAGGRHEQFFGPGTRLTVL.